A single T cell receptor (beta chain) is shown here with its context. Its antigen is unidentified. The PCR ran on 60 Vbeta and 13 Jbeta primers. The repertoire was sequenced with immunoSEQ multiplex PCR; TCRdb's copy has only in-frame clones and lacks some. The sample records about 110,000 clones, about three quarters being singletons. The data originate from a study of cytomegalovirus exposure and HLA in healthy donors. Study results and caveats: Investigators reported 150 to 200 TCR beta chains as tied to cytomegalovirus. CMV serostatus was the sole immune exposure data available. Sequence variants that were highly shared formed a cluster that was likely a sequencing artifact.

The source material was PBMCs. This receptor was identified in a woman between 55 and 75 years old in good health and CMV-seropositive.

CDR3 sequence: CASSLDGENYGYTF. The DNA for the CDR3 is TGTGCCAGCAGCTTAGATGGGGAGAACTATGGCTACACCTTC. This chain connects TRBV7-3 to TRBJ1-2, with no clear D. The germline V and J ends were trimmed by 2 bases and 2 bases, with 9 bases remaining between them. The germline V gene encodes CDR1 SGHTA and CDR2 FQGTGA. The CDR3 contains 14 residues.